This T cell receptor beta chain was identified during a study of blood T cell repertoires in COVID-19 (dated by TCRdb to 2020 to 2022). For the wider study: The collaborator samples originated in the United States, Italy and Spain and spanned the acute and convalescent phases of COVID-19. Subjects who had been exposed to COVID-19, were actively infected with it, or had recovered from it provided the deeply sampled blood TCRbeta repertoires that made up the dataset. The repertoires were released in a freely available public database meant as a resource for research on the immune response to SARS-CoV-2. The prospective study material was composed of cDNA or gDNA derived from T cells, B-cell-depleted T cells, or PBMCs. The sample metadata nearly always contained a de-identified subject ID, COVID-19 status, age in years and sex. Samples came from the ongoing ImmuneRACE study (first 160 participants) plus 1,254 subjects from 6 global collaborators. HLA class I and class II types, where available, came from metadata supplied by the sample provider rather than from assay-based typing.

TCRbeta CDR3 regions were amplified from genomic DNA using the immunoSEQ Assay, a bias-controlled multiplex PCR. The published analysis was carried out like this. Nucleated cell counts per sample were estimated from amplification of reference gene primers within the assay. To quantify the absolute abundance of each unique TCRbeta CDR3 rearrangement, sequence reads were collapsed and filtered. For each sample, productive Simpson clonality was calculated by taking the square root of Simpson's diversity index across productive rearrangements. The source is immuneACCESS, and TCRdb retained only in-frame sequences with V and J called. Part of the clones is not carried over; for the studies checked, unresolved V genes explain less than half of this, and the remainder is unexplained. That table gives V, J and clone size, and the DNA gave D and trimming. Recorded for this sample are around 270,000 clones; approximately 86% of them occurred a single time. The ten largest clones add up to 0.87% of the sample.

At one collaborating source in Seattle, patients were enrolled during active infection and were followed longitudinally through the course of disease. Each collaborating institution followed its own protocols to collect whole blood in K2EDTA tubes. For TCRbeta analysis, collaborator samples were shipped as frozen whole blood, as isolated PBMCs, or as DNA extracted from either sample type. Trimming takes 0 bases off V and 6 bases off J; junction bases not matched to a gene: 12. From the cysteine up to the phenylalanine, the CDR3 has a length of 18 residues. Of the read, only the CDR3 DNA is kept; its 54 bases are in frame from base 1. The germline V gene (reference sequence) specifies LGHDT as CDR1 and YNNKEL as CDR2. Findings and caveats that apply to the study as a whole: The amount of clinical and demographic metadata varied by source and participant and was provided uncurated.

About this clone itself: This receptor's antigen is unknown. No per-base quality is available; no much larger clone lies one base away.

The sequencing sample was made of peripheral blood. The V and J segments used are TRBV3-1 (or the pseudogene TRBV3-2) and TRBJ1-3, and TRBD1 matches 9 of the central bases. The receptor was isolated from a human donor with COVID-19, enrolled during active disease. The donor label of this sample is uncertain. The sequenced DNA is TGTGCCAGCAGCCAAGATTTGGGGGGACAGGGCGGACAAAACACCATATATTTT. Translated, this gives CASSQDLGGQGGQNTIYF.